This T cell receptor beta chain was documented in a study of post-analysis software for immune sequencing data. Points from the study as a whole: Controls had lower frequencies than patients of about five TRBV segments, which included TRBV5-6, TRBV5-1 and TRBV20-1.

V dropped 2 bases and J dropped 4 bases, with 16 bases sitting between them. The CDR3 is 16 amino acids. Germline CDR1 is SGHTS and CDR2 is YDEGEE. As to this clonotype: Its antigen is undetermined.

Researchers reported that TCR beta cDNA libraries carried unique molecular identifiers. Input of roughly 0.95 to 11 million T cells yielded 500,000 to 550,000 cDNA molecules. From the PCR reads, TCRdb called clonotypes with MiXCR, one entry per CDR3 protein. The profile shows about 770,000 distinct CDR3 sequences, under 60% of them singletons. V usage is TRBV5-8 and J usage is TRBJ2-1; D remains unclear. The receptor was isolated from a girl under 18 with multiple sclerosis. The sample was blood. Written as DNA, the CDR3 is TGTGCCAGCAGCTTTGATACAAAAGCCCTTTACAATGAGCAGTTCTTC. It is translated as CASSFDTKALYNEQFF.